This TCR beta chain was documented in a study of T cell changes during pregnancy in multiple sclerosis. Sequencing used immunoSEQ multiplex PCR; TCRdb keeps in-frame clones, though not all of them. The sample carries approximately 70,000 clones, 80% to 95% recorded once. Trimming pared 1 base from V and 5 bases from J, leaving 11 bases between. This CDR3 has 14 residues. Germline V gene sequence: CDR1 SGHTA, CDR2 FQGTGA. This clonotype was sampled from a female donor with multiple sclerosis, enrolled in a pregnancy study. The chain couples TRBV7-3 to TRBJ2-5, with a tentative D call TRBD2 (6 bases). The starting material was CD4+ T cells from peripheral blood mononuclear cells, obtained before pregnancy. The CDR3 here is CASSLRGETETQYF. In DNA, the CDR3 is TGTGCCAGCAGCTTAAGGGGGGAGACGGAGACCCAGTACTTC.